Below, one T cell receptor (beta chain) is given with its context. What it recognizes is unknown. These data belong to a study of Ad26.COV2.S vaccination and SARS-CoV-2 variants. Looking at the study overall: Within the COV1001 Ad26.COV2.S trial arm, the donor was enrolled. The vaccine Ad26.COV2.S was put into the muscle once, or twice with 56 days between.

The protocol was immunoSEQ multiplex PCR, while the TCRdb copy is restricted to in-frame clones and leaves out a portion. The table includes 300,000 to 400,000 clones, 80% to 90% detected once. CDR1 is LGHDT and CDR2 is YNNKEL in the germline V gene (reference sequence). CDR3 size: 17 residues. Trimming cost V 1 base and J 4 bases; bases outside gene matches: 10. Study conclusions and caveats: Estimates derived from TCR breadth and depth analyses may have underestimated total T cell responses. After vaccination, reports described spike-specific CD8+ and CD4+ T cell responses as showing substantial breadth.

The treatment was: some 19 received Ad26.COV2.S at low or high dose, single or two shots; 5 received placebo; per-sample allocation not given. Day 63 following the first vaccine or placebo injection was when the samples were taken. The sequence was obtained from a person aged 18 to 59 who received the Ad26.COV2.S COVID-19 vaccine or a placebo. The sample in question was peripheral blood, obtained in a trial of Ad26.COV2.S vaccine versus placebo. The gene calls are TRBV3-1 (or the pseudogene TRBV3-2) and TRBJ1-5, with 7 bases aligning to TRBD1. Written as DNA, the CDR3 is TGTGCCAGCAGCCAAGCTCCCCGTCCAGGGGGTAATCAGCCCCAGCATTTT. This codes for CASSQAPRPGGNQPQHF.